The 6 T cell receptor beta chains below come from one sample, sequenced in a study of shared clonotypes between healthy human individuals. Profiling relied on immunoSEQ multiplex PCR, and the TCRdb table lists in-frame clones only, not all of them. The sample lists about 480,000 clones, nearly 80% seen once, with 12% in the top ten. The sequenced material came from PBMCs. These receptor sequences come from a woman between 35 and 50 years old in good health. Some clones in this sample may be carry-over from other donors' samples.

The table lists this clone with a few counts. The V call is TRBV19, the J call TRBJ1-5; D may be TRBD1 (5 bases). The germline gives CDR1 LNHDA, CDR2 SQIVND (reference sequence). The V end lost 6 bases, the J end lost 7 bases, and 19 bases lay between the germline ends. This CDR3 region has 15 residues. This chain's CDR3 is CASSSQSTGGQPQHF. DNA of the CDR3: TGTGCCAGTAGCTCCCAATCAACGGGGGGACAGCCCCAGCATTTT.

In DNA, the CDR3 is TGTGCCATCAGCGCACTAGCGGGAGTTTTGGCAGATACGCAGTATTTT. Translation gives CAISALAGVLADTQYF. V and J are TRBV10-3 and TRBJ2-3; 11 nucleotides line up with TRBD2. Germline-derived CDR1 and CDR2 are ENHRY and SYGVKD. V gave up 6 bases and J gave up 4 bases; unmatched junction bases: 9. The CDR3 has 16 amino acids.

The chain uses TRBV18 and TRBJ2-7; 7 bases are a match to TRBD2. CDR1 and CDR2 from the germline V gene are KGHSH and LQKENI. The CDR3 spans 16 residues. V dropped 6 bases and J dropped 0; count of bases not matched to a gene: 11. The CDR3 loop reads CASSPPLAVRSYEQYF. The CDR3 bases are TGTGCCAGCTCCCCCCCCCTAGCGGTACGCTCCTACGAGCAGTACTTC. The whole variable domain, filled in from reference TRBV18 and TRBJ2-7, reads NAGVMQNPRHLVRRRGQEARLRCSPMKGHSHVYWYRQLPEEGLKFMVYLQKENIIDESGMPKERFSAEFPKEGPSILRIQQVVRGDSAAYFCASSPPLAVRSYEQYFGPGTRLTVT.

The chain combines TRBV10-3 with TRBJ2-5; 10 bases are shared with TRBD1. This CDR3 has 14 residues. Germline V gene data show CDR1 as ENHRY and CDR2 as SYGVKD. V trimming: 8 bases; J trimming: 2 bases; junction bases outside the gene matches: 5. The CDR3 sequence: CAIYRDRGQETQYF. Here the CDR3 DNA reads TGTGCCATCTACCGGGACAGGGGACAAGAGACCCAGTACTTC.

This clone was seen only once. J is TRBJ2-7 and V is TRBV7-8; 8 bases match TRBD2. CDR3 length: 13 amino acids. CDR1 is SGHVS, CDR2 FQNEAQ, per germline. V was clipped by 5 bases and J by 4 bases; unmatched bases: 4. In nucleotides, the CDR3 is TGTGCCAGCAGCCCCCGGGAGGGGTACGAGCAGTACTTC. Translation gives CASSPREGYEQYF.

A few counts support this clone. The chain couples TRBV6-1 to TRBJ2-3, with D possibly being TRBD2 (5 bases). Trimming removed 6 bases from V and 1 base from J, with 14 bases in between. The germline V gene has CDR1 MNHNS and CDR2 SASEGT. The CDR3 runs 15 residues. The CDR3 bases are TGTGCCAGCAGCATTACCGGACTCGGCACAGATACGCAGTATTTT. As protein: CASSITGLGTDTQYF.